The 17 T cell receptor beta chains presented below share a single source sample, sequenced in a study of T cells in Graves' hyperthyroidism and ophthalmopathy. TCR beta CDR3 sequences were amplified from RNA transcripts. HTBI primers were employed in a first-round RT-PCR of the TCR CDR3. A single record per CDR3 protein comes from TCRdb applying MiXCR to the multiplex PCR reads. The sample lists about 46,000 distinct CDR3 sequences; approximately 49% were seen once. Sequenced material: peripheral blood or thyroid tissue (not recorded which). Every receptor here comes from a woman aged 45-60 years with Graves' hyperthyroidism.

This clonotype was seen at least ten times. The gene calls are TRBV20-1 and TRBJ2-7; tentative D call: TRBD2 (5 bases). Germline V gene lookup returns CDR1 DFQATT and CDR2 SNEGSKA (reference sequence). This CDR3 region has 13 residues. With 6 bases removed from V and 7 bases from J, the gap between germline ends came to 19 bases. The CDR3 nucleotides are TGCAGTGCCGAGGAGTGCCTAACGGGGGAGCAGTACTTC. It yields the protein CSAEECLTGEQYF.

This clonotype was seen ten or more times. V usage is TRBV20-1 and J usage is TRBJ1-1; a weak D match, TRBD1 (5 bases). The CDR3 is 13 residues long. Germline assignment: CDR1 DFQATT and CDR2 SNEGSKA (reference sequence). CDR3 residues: CTTSRAPNTEAFF. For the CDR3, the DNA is TGCACTACTTCCAGGGCTCCGAACACTGAAGCTTTCTTT.

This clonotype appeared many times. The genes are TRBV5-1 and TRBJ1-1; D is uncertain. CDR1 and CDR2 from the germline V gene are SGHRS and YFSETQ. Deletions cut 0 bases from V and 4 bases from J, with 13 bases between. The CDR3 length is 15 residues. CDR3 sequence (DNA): TGCGCCAGCAGCTTGGTTGTGGGCGGTGGCACTGAAGCTTTCTTT. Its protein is CASSLVVGGGTEAFF.

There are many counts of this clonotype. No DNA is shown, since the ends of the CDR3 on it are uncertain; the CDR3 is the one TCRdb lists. CDR3 amino acids: CASSPWGTGTVYF. The chain uses TRBV9 and TRBJ1-6; the DNA was not used to check the table's D call, TRBD1. Germline V CDR1 and CDR2: SGDLS, YYNGEE. The CDR3 is 13 amino acids long, termini counted.

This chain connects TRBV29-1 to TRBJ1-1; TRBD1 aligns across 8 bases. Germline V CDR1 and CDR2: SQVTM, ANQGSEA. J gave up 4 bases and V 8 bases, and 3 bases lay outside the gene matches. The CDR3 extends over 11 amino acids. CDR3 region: CSQGQGTEAFF. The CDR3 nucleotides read TGCAGCCAAGGACAGGGCACTGAAGCTTTCTTT.

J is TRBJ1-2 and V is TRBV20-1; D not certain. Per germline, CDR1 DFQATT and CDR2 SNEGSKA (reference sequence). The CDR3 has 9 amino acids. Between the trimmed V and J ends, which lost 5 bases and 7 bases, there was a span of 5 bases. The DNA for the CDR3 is TGCAGTGCTTACCGTGGCTACACCTTC. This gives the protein CSAYRGYTF.

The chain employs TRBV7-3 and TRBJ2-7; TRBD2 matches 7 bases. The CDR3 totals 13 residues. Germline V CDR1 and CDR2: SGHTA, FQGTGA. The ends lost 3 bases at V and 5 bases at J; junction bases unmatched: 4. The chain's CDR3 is CASSFPGRDEQYF. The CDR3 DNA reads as TGTGCCAGCAGCTTTCCGGGGAGGGACGAGCAGTACTTC.

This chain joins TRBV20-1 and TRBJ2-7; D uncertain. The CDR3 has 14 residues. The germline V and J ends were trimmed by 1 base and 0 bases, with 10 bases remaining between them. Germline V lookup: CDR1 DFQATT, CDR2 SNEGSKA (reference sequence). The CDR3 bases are TGCAGTGCTAGAGTAGACGCGAGCTCCTACGAGCAGTACTTC. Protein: CSARVDASSYEQYF.

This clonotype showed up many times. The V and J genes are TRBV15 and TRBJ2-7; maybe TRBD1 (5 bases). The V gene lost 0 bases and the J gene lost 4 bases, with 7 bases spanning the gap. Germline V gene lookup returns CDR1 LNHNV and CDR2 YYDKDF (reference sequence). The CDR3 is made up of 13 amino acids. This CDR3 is CATSRETDYEQYF. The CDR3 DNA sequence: TGTGCCACCAGCAGAGAGACAGATTACGAGCAGTACTTC.

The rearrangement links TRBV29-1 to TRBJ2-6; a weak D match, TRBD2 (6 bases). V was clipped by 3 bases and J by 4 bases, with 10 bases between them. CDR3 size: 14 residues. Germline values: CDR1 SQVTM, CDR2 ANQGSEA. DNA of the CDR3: TGCAGCGTTGAGGGGGGATCCGGGGCCAACGTCCTGACTTTC. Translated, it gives CSVEGGSGANVLTF.

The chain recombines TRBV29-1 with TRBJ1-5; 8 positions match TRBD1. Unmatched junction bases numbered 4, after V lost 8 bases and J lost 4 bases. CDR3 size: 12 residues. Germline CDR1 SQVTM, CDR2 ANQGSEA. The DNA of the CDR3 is TGCAGCATAGGGGACAGGAATCAGCCCCAGCATTTT. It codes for CSIGDRNQPQHF.

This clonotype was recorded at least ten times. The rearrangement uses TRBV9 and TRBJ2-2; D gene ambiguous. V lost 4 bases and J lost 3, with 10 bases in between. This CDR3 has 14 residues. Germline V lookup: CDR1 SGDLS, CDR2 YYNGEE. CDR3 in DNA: TGTGCCAGCAGCCCCGGACCTCACACCGGGGAGCTGTTTTTT. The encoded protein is CASSPGPHTGELFF. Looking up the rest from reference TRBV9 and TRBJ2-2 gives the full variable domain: DSGVTQTPKHLITATGQRVTLRCSPRSGDLSVYWYQQSLDQGLQFLIQYYNGEERAKGNILERFSAQQFPDLHSELNLSSLELGDSALYFCASSPGPHTGELFFGEGSRLTVL.

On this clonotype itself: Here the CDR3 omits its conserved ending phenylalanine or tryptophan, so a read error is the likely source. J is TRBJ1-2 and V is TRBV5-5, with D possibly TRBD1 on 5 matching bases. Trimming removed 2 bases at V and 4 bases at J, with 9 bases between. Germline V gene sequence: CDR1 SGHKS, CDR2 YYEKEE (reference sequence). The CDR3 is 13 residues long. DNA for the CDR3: TGTGCCAGCAGCTTACAGGATACCTATGGCTACACCCTC. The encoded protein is CASSLQDTYGYTL.

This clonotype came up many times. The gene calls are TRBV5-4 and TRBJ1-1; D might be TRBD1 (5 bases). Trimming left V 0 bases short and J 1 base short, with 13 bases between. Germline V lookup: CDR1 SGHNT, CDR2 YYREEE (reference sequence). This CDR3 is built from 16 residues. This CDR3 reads CASSLGGGDGNTEAFF. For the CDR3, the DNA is TGTGCCAGCAGCTTGGGCGGGGGGGATGGGAACACTGAAGCTTTCTTT.

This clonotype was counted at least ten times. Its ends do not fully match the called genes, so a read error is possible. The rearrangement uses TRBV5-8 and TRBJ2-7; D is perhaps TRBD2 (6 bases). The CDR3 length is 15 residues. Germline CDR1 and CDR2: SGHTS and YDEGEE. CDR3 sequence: CASTLGGRGNYEQYF. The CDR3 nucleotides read TGTGCCAGCACCTTGGGAGGTCGGGGTAACTACGAGCAGTACTTC.

The CDR3 here is CSVEGGPGEAFF. The CDR3 nucleotides read TGCAGCGTAGAGGGGGGGCCGGGTGAAGCTTTCTTT. This chain links TRBV29-1 with TRBJ1-1; weak D call: TRBD1 (6 bases). The CDR3 is made up of 12 amino acids. Trimming pared 6 bases from V and 7 bases from J, leaving 15 bases between. Germline V gene data show CDR1 as SQVTM and CDR2 as ANQGSEA.

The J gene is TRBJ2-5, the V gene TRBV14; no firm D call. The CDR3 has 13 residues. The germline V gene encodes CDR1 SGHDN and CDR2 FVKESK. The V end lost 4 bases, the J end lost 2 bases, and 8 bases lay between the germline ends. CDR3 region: CASSRTLQETQYF. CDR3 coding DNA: TGTGCCAGCAGCCGGACGCTACAAGAGACCCAGTACTTC.